This T cell receptor (beta chain) originates from a study of blood T cell repertoires in COVID-19. The table came from immunoSEQ multiplex PCR; TCRdb's copy has only in-frame clones and leaves some out. The sample consists of 150,000 to 200,000 clones, 89% of them appearing once. Germline CDR1 reads LGHDT; CDR2 reads YNNKEL (reference sequence). The germline V and J ends were trimmed by 2 bases and 6 bases, with 15 bases remaining between them. The CDR3 spans 15 residues. This TCR derives from a woman aged 40 to 50 with acute COVID-19. The sequenced material came from PBMCs or T cells enriched from blood (not recorded which). This rearrangement joins TRBV3-1 (or the pseudogene TRBV3-2) to TRBJ2-3, with D possibly being TRBD2 (6 bases). This chain's CDR3 is CASSQPSGPLDTQYF. CDR3 nucleotide sequence: TGTGCCAGCAGCCAACCGAGCGGGCCACTGGATACGCAGTATTTT.